The present T cell receptor (beta chain) was sequenced within a study of identical twins. Unique molecular identifiers were present on cDNA, and template switching added a universal primer site. In TCRdb, the 5' RACE reads were re-called with MiXCR into one record per CDR3 protein. Of roughly 770,000 distinct CDR3 sequences listed, approximately 18% were seen once; the top ten hold around 12%. This clonotype occurred a few times. Its antigen is unknown. The V end was cut by 4 bases, the J end by 4 bases, with 13 bases between. This CDR3 spans 14 amino acids. CDR1 is SQVTM, CDR2 ANQGSEA, per germline. Findings and caveats of the study: Excess twin sharing in beta out-of-frame sequences was weaker.

This sample also appeared in a second study, on T cells expressing NK-cell markers. From that second work: The sequencing cohort of eight donors included seven HCMV-seropositive individuals and one seronegative individual.

The source is a woman under 30 in good health. Material for sequencing was PBMCs. The V gene is TRBV29-1, the J gene TRBJ2-2, with D possibly being TRBD2 (6 bases). CDR3 coding DNA: TGCAGCGTTGGTGATAGCGGACGCACCGGGGAGCTGTTTTTT. Its translation is CSVGDSGRTGELFF.